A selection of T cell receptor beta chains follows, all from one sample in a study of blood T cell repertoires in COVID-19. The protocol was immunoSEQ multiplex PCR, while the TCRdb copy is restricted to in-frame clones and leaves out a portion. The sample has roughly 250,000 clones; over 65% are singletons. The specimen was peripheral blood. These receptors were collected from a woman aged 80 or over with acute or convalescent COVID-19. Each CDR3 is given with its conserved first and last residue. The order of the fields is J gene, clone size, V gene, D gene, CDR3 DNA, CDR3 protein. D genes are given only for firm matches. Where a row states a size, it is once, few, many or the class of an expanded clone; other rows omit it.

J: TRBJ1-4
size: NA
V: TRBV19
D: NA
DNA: TGTGCCAGTACCAGGGAAGGGGCGGACGAAAAACTGTTTTTT
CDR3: CASTREGADEKLFF

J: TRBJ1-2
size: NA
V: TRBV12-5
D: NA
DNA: TGTGCTAGTGGGCGACAACTGAACTATGGCTACACCTTC
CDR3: CASGRQLNYGYTF

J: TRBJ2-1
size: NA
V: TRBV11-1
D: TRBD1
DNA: TGTGCCAGCAGCTTAGAGGGACAGCTCTACAATGAGCAGTTCTTC
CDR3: CASSLEGQLYNEQFF

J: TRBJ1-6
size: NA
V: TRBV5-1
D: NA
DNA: TGCGCCAGCAGCCTAACAGGGAAGTGGAATTCACCCCTCCACTTT
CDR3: CASSLTGKWNSPLHF

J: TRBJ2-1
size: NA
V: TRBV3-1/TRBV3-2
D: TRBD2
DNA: TGTGCCAGCAGCCAAGTTCGGGCTAGCGGGAGGATCGCTTACAATGAGCAGTTCTTC
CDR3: CASSQVRASGRIAYNEQFF

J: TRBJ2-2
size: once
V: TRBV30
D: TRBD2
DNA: TGTGCCTGGGCCCTCCTACGCGGGGGCGGGGAGCTGTTTTTT
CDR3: CAWALLRGGGELFF

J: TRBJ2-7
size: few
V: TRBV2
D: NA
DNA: TGTGCCAGCACCGTGGGGGCGGGGGCCTACGAGCAGTACTTC
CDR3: CASTVGAGAYEQYF

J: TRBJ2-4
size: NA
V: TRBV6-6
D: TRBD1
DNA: TGTGCCAGCAGTCAACCACAGGGGGCTTCGGGCGGAAACATTCAGTACTTC
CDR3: CASSQPQGASGGNIQYF

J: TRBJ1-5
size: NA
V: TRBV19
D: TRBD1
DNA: TGTGCCAGTAGCAGAGGACAGGGGGCGATCAATCAGCCCCAGCATTTT
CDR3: CASSRGQGAINQPQHF

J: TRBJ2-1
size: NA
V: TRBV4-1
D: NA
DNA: TGCGCCAGCAGCCATCAAGCCCCTGCAAACAATGAGCAGTTCTTC
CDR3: CASSHQAPANNEQFF

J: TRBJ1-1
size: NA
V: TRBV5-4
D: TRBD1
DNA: TGTGCCAGCAGTAGAGGACAGGGTTTCACTGAAGCTTTCTTT
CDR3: CASSRGQGFTEAFF

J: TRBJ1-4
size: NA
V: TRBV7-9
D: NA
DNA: TGTGCCAGCAGCCGACAGTCTAATGAAAAACTGTTTTTT
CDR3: CASSRQSNEKLFF

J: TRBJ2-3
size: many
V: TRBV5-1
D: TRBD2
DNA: TGCGCCAGCAGCCCGGGACTAGCGGGAGGGTGGGCCCCAACAGATACGCAGTATTTT
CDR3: CASSPGLAGGWAPTDTQYF

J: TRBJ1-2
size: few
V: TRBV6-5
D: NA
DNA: TGTGCCAGCAGTTACCATGGTACAGGTGTTAACTATGGCTACACCTTC
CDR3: CASSYHGTGVNYGYTF

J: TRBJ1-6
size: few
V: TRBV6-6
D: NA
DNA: TGTGCCAGCAGTTACGAGAGCTCCTATAATTCACCCCTCCACTTT
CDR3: CASSYESSYNSPLHF

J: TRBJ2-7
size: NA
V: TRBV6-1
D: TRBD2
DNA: TGTGCCAGCAGTGAAGGAAGCGGGACTAGAATCTACGAGCAGTACTTC
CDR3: CASSEGSGTRIYEQYF

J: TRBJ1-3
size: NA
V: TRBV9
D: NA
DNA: TGTGCCAGCAGCTTGCGTCAAGCGGCTGGAAACACCATATATTTT
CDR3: CASSLRQAAGNTIYF

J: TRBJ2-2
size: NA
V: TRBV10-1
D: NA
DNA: TGCGCCAGCAGACTCCAGGGGAACACCGGGGAGCTGTTTTTT
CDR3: CASRLQGNTGELFF

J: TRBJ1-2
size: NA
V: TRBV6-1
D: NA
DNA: TGTGCCAGCAGTGAGACTATCTATGGCTACACCTTC
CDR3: CASSETIYGYTF

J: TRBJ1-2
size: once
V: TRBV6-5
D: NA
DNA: TGTGCCAGCAGTTACTCTGGCCGCGGCTACACCTTC
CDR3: CASSYSGRGYTF

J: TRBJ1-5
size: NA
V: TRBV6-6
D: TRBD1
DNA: TGTGCCAGCAGTGACACTGGGACAGCCTCTCAGCCCCAGCATTTT
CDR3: CASSDTGTASQPQHF

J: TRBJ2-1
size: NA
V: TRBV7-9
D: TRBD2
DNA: TGTGCCAGCAGCTCCCGATTTGTATTAGTAGCGGGGTACAATGAGCAGTTCTTC
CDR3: CASSSRFVLVAGYNEQFF

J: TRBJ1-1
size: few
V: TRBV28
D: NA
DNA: TGTGCCAGCAGTTTGGTGTCGGGGGGGACTGAAGCTTTCTTT
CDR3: CASSLVSGGTEAFF

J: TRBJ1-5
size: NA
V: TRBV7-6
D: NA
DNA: TGTGCCAGCAGCTTAGAATCAGGGAAAAATCAGCCCCAGCATTTT
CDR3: CASSLESGKNQPQHF

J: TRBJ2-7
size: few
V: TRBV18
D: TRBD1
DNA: TGTGCCAGCTCACCAACAGGGGACGAGCAGTACTTC
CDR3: CASSPTGDEQYF

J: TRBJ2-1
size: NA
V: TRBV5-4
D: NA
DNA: TGTGCCAGCAGCTTCCCAGGGGATAGAAATGAGCAGTTCTTC
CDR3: CASSFPGDRNEQFF

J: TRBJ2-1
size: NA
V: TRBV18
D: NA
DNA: TGTGCCAGCTCACAGGGGGTGCTCTCCAATGAGCAGTTCTTC
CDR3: CASSQGVLSNEQFF

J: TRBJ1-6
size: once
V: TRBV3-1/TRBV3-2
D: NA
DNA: TGTGCCAGCAGTCCCGGACAGCCAAATTCACCCCTCCACTTT
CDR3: CASSPGQPNSPLHF

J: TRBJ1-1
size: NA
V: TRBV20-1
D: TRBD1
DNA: TGCAGTGCTAGTCTAGCTGGGACAGGTGGCCTTGGAGCTTTCTTT
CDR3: CSASLAGTGGLGAFF

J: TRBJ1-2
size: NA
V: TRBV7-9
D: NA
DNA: TGTGCCAGCAGCTTAGCGGACAGAACCTCCTATGGCTACACCTTC
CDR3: CASSLADRTSYGYTF

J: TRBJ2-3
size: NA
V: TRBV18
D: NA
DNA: TGTGCCAGCTCACCACAGGGGTCAGATACGCAGTATTTT
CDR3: CASSPQGSDTQYF

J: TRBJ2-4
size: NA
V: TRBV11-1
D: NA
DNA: TGTGCCAGCAGCCGCGGTCCAGAAGCCAAAAACATTCAGTACTTC
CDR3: CASSRGPEAKNIQYF

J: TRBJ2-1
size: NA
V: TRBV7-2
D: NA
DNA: TGTGCCAGCGGGAGGAACCGTAATGAGCAGTTCTTC
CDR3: CASGRNRNEQFF

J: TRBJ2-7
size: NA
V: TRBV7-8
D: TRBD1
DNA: TGTGCCAGCAGTTCCGGGACAGGGGTATACGAGCAGTACTTC
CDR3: CASSSGTGVYEQYF

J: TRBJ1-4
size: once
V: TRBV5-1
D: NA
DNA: TGCGCCAGCAGCTTGACGGGGGTAGGAGGTGAAAAACTGTTTTTT
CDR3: CASSLTGVGGEKLFF

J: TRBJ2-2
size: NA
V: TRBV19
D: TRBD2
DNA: TGTGCCAGTAGTACTCTAGCGGACGGGAGCACCGGGGAGCTGTTTTTT
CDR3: CASSTLADGSTGELFF